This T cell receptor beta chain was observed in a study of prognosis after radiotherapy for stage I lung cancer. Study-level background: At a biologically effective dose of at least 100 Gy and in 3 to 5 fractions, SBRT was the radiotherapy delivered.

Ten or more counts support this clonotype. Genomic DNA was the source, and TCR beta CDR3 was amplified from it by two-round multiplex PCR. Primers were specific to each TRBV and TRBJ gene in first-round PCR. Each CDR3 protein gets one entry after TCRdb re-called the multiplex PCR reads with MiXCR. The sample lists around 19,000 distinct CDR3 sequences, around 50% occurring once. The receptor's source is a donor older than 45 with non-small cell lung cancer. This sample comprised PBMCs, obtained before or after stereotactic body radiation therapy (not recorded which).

The CDR3 here is CASSLRRGGPYEQYF. CDR3 DNA sequence: TGTGCCAGCAGCCTCAGGCGTGGGGGTCCCTACGAGCAGTACTTC. The chain combines TRBV4-2 with TRBJ2-7, with D perhaps matching TRBD1 or TRBD2 (5 bases each). This CDR3 comprises 15 residues. The germline V gene has CDR1 LGHNA and CDR2 YNFKEQ. V was cut by 4 bases and J by 2 bases, with 15 bases left in between.